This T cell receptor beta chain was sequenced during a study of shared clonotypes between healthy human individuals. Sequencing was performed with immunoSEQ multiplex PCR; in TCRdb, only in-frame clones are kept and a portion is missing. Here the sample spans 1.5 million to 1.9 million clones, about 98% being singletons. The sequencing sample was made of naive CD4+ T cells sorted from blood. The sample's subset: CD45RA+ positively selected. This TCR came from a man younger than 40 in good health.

The CDR3, as DNA: TGTGCCACCAACCAGGGACTAGCGGGAGTAAATGAGCAGTTCTTC. It encodes CATNQGLAGVNEQFF. V gene TRBV6-1 combines with J gene TRBJ2-1; 14 bases map to TRBD2. Germline assignment: CDR1 MNHNS and CDR2 SASEGT. With V trimmed by 10 bases and J by 7 bases, 9 bases remained unmatched. The CDR3 spans 15 residues.